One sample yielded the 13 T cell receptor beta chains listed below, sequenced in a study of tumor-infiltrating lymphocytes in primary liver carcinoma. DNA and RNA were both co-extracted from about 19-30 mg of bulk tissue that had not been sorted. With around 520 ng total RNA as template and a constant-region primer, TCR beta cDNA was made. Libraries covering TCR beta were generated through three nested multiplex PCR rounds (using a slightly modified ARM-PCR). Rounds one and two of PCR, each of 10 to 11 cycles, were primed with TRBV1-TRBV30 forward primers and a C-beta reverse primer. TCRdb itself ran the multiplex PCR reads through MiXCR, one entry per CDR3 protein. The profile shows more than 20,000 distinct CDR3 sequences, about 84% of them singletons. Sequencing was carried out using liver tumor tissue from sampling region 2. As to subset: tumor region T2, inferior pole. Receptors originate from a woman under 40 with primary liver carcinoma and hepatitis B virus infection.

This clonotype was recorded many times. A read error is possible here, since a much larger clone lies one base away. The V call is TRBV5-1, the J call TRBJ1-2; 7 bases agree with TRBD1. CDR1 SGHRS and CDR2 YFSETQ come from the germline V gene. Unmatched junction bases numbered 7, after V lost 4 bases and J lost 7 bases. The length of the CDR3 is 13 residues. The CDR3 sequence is CASSPDREGGYTF. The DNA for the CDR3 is TGCGCCAGCAGCCCTGACAGGGAGGGTGGCTACACCTTC.

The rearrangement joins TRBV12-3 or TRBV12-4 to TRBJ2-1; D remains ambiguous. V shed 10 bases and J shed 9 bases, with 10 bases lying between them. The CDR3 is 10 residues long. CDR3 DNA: TGTGCCACCAGCTATGGTGAGCAGTTCTTC. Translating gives CATSYGEQFF.

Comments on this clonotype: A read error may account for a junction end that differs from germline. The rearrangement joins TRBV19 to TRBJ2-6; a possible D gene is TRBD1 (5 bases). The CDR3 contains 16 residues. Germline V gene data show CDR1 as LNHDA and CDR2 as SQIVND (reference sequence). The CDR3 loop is CARSIGPGSGANVLAF. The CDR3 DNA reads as TGTGCCAGAAGTATAGGTCCCGGTTCTGGGGCCAACGTCCTGGCTTTC.

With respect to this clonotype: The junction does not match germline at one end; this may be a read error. Here the CDR3 reads CGISFPAGYEKYF. In DNA, the CDR3 is TGTGGCATCAGCTTTCCGGCGGGATACGAGAAGTACTTC. V is TRBV11-2 and J is TRBJ2-7; TRBD2 might be the D (6 bases). Germline loops: CDR1 SGHAT, CDR2 FQNNGV. The CDR3 is made up of 13 amino acids. The whole variable domain, remainder taken from reference TRBV11-2 and TRBJ2-7, is EAGVAQSPRYKIIEKRQSVAFWCNPISGHATLYWYQQILGQGPKLLIQFQNNGVVDDSQLPKDRFSAERLKGVDSTLKIQPAKLEDSAVYLCGISFPAGYEKYFGPGTRLTVT.

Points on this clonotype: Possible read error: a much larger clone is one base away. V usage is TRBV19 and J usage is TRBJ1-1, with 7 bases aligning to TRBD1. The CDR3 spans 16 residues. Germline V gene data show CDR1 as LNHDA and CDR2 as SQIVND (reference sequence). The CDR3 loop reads CASSAESTQGHKEAYF. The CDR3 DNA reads TGTGCCAGTAGTGCCGAGTCTACACAGGGGCACAAGGAAGCTTACTTT. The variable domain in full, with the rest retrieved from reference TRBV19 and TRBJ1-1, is DGGITQSPKYLFRKEGQNVTLSCEQNLNHDAMYWYRQDPGQGLRLIYYSQIVNDFQKGDIAEGYSVSREKKESFPLTVTSAQKNPTAFYLCASSAESTQGHKEAYFGQGTRLTVV.

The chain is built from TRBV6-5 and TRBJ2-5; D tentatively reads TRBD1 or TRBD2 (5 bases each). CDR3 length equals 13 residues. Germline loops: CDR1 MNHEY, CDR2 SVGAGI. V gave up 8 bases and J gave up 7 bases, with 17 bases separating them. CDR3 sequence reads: CASCTYRRLTQYF. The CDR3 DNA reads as TGTGCCAGCTGTACCTACAGGAGGCTGACCCAGTACTTC.

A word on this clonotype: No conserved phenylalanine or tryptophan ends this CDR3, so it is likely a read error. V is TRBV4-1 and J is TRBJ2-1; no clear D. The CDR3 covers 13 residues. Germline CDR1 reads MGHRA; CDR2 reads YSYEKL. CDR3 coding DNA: TGCGCTAGCAGCCAAGGACCGTACAATGAGCAGTTCTTA. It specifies CASSQGPYNEQFL.

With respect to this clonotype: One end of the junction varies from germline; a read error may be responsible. The CDR3 is CAGSQALSGSPLLYEQYF. The CDR3 DNA reads TGCGCCGGCAGCCAAGCCCTCTCAGGCAGTCCTCTTCTCTACGAGCAGTACTTC. The chain is built from TRBV4-1 and TRBJ2-7; D not certain. The CDR3 contains 18 residues. Germline V gene lookup returns CDR1 MGHRA and CDR2 YSYEKL.

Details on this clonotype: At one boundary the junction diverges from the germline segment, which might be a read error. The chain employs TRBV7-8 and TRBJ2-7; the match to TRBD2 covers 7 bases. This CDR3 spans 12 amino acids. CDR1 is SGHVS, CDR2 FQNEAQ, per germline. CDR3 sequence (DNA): TGTGTCAGCAACTTCGGACTAGGCGAGCAGTACTTC. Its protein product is CVSNFGLGEQYF.

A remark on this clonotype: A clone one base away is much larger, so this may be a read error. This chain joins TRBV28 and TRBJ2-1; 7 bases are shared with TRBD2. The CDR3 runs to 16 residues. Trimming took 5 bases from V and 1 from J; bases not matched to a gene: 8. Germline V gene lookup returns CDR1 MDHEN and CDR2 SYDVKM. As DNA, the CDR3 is TGTGCCAGCAGTCCTCGGGAGGTGAGGTCCTACAATGAGCAGTTCTTC. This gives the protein CASSPREVRSYNEQFF.

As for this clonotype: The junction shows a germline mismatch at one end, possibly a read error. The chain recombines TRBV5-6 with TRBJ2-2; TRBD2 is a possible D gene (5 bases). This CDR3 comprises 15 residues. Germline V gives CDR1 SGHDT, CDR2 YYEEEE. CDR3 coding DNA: TGTGCCAGCAGCTTGGCATCCAGAATCACTGGGGAGCCGTTTTTT. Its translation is CASSLASRITGEPFF.

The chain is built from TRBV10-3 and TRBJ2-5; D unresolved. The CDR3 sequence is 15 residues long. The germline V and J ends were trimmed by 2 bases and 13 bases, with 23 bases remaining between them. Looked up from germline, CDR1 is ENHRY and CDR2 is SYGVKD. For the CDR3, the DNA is TGTGCCATCAGTGAGGCGGCTACCAGACAAGAGACCTGGTACTTC. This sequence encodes CAISEAATRQETWYF.

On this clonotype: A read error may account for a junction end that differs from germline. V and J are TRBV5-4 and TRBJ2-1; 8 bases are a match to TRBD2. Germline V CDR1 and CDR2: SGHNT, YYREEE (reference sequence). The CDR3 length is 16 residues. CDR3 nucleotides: TGTGTCAGCAGCTCGACTAGCGCAAACTCCTACCATGAGCAGTTCTTC. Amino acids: CVSSSTSANSYHEQFF.